These 26 T cell receptor beta chains came from one sample sequenced in a study of T cell responses to AZD1222 COVID-19 vaccine. TCRdb's copy holds only in-frame clones and misses some; the assay was immunoSEQ multiplex PCR. Of 80,000 to 95,000 clones detected, 70% to 90% appear once; the ten largest clones hold roughly 5.6%. Sample: peripheral blood, taken on day 0 of AZD1222 vaccination. The receptors come from an adult in good health.

The chain has TRBV18 and TRBJ2-7; unclear D gene. Looked up from germline, CDR1 is KGHSH and CDR2 is LQKENI. The CDR3 sequence is 13 residues long. With 6 bases removed from V and 2 bases from J, the gap between germline ends came to 11 bases. The CDR3 nucleotides read TGTGCCAGCTCTGGTGGTAGCCCCTACGAGCAGTACTTC. Protein sequence: CASSGGSPYEQYF.

This chain joins TRBV5-8 and TRBJ1-1, with D uncertain. From germline, CDR1 is SGHTS and CDR2 YDEGEE. The germline V and J ends were trimmed by 0 bases and 3 bases, with 15 bases remaining between them. There are 16 residues in the CDR3. The CDR3: CASSLVESLIDTEAFF. The DNA for the CDR3 is TGTGCCAGCAGCTTGGTGGAGAGTTTAATAGACACTGAAGCTTTCTTT.

The chain employs TRBV13 and TRBJ2-1; D gene unclear. With 4 bases removed from V and 15 bases from J, the gap between germline ends came to 16 bases. Germline V gene sequence: CDR1 PRHDT, CDR2 FYEKMQ (reference sequence). This CDR3 contains 12 residues. The DNA of the CDR3 is TGTGCCAGCAGCTCCCTTGGGCCCGATGCGTTCTTC. Its protein product is CASSSLGPDAFF. Variable domain in full (rest from reference TRBV13 and TRBJ2-1): AAGVIQSPRHLIKEKRETATLKCYPIPRHDTVYWYQQGPGQDPQFLISFYEKMQSDKGSIPDRFSAQQFSDYHSELNMSSLELGDSALYFCASSSLGPDAFFGPGTRLTVL.

There are a few counts of this clone. The chain recombines TRBV6-4 with TRBJ2-3; 9 nucleotides align to TRBD2. From germline, CDR1 is MRHNA and CDR2 SNTAGT. Trimming removed 3 bases from V and 2 bases from J; junction bases left unmatched: 3. This CDR3 comprises 15 residues. As DNA, the CDR3 is TGTGCCAGCAGTGAGACTAGCGGTAACACAGATACGCAGTATTTT. Its translation: CASSETSGNTDTQYF.

The chain carries TRBV27 and TRBJ2-7; 8 nucleotides match TRBD2. The junction had 7 bases not matched to a gene; V was cut back by 3 bases and J by 6 bases. The CDR3 sequence is 14 residues long. Looked up from germline, CDR1 is MNHEY and CDR2 is SMNVEV (reference sequence). The CDR3 spells CASSLGRGDGEQYF. The CDR3 DNA reads TGTGCCAGCAGTTTGGGGCGGGGGGATGGCGAGCAGTACTTC.

The genes are TRBV7-8 and TRBJ2-7; no clear D gene. CDR1 is SGHVS and CDR2 is FQNEAQ in the germline V gene. This CDR3 is 12 amino acids long. Trimming pared 5 bases from V and 5 bases from J, leaving 10 bases between. The CDR3 bases are TGTGCCAGCAGCCTATTCCTAGACGAGCAGTACTTC. This encodes CASSLFLDEQYF.

The rearrangement joins TRBV27 to TRBJ1-6, with TRBD1 as a possible D gene (5 bases). The ends were cut back, 10 bases at V and 11 bases at J, with 15 bases in the middle. Germline loops: CDR1 MNHEY, CDR2 SMNVEV (reference sequence). CDR3 size: 12 residues. CDR3 residues: CATAPGRTPLHF. The CDR3 DNA sequence: TGTGCCACTGCACCAGGGAGGACACCCCTCCACTTT.

This clone showed up just once. The V call is TRBV7-9, the J call TRBJ1-2; no definite D call. The V end lost 5 bases, the J end lost 6 bases, and 7 bases lay between the germline ends. This CDR3 spans 11 amino acids. Per the germline V gene, CDR1 is SEHNR and CDR2 is FQNEAQ (reference sequence). The DNA for the CDR3 is TGTGCCAGCAGCCCGGGAGATGGCTACACCTTC. Protein sequence: CASSPGDGYTF.

The chain is built from TRBV5-4 and TRBJ2-3; 8 nucleotides align to TRBD2. CDR3 length: 16 residues. J lost 2 bases, V lost 5 bases, and 10 bases had no gene match. The germline V gene encodes CDR1 SGHNT and CDR2 YYREEE (reference sequence). The CDR3: CASSPNRGGSTDTQYF. In DNA, the CDR3 is TGTGCCAGCAGTCCTAACCGGGGGGGCTCCACAGATACGCAGTATTTT.

The count of this clone is one. Germline and junction disagree at one end, which may indicate a read error. The chain joins TRBV6-5 to TRBJ2-7; D is uncertain. This CDR3 has 13 residues. CDR1 and CDR2 (germline): MNHEY, SVGAGI. The CDR3 DNA reads TGTGCCTGCAGAATTATTGACTCCTACGAGCAGTACTTC. Protein product: CACRIIDSYEQYF.

The CDR3 nucleotides read TGTGCTAGTGGCCCCGCCGGGGGAGGGGGGGCCCTCCACTTT. Protein sequence: CASGPAGGGGALHF. The chain has TRBV12-5 and TRBJ1-6, with a tentative D call TRBD1 (6 bases). Germline V gene lookup returns CDR1 LGHNT and CDR2 FRNRAP. V gave up 6 bases and J gave up 14 bases, with 20 bases separating them. CDR3 length: 14 amino acids. The full variable domain, completed using reference TRBV12-5 and TRBJ1-6, is DARVTQTPRHKVTEMGQEVTMRCQPILGHNTVFWYRQTMMQGLELLAYFRNRAPLDDSGMPKDRFSAEMPDATLATLKIQPSEPRDSAVYFCASGPAGGGGALHFGNGTRLTVT.

V is TRBV7-9 and J is TRBJ2-5, with 9 bases that match TRBD1. V shed 5 bases, J shed 2 bases, and the junction held 6 bases outside the gene matches. This CDR3 is 15 amino acids long. Germline V gives CDR1 SEHNR, CDR2 FQNEAQ (reference sequence). Here the CDR3 DNA reads TGTGCCAGCAGCCTCCTGACAGGGGGTCAAGAGACCCAGTACTTC. It is translated as CASSLLTGGQETQYF. Full variable domain (rest looked up from reference TRBV7-9 and TRBJ2-5): DTGVSQNPRHKITKRGQNVTFRCDPISEHNRLYWYRQTLGQGPEFLTYFQNEAQLEKSRLLSDRFSAERPKGSFSTLEIQRTEQGDSAMYLCASSLLTGGQETQYFGPGTRLLVL.

The CDR3 loop reads CASSQEGADNSPLHF. The CDR3 nucleotides are TGCGCCAGCAGTCAAGAGGGGGCAGATAATTCACCCCTCCACTTT. The chain joins TRBV23-1 to TRBJ1-6, with 7 bases that match TRBD1. Being an ORF, TRBV23-1 has a function that is uncertain. The V and J ends lost 2 bases and 5 bases, in that order; junction bases with no gene match: 3. The CDR3 runs to 15 residues.

This chain uses TRBV2 with TRBJ1-1, with a weak D call TRBD1 (5 bases). The CDR3 is 15 residues long. Trimming left V 2 bases short and J 2 bases short, with 12 bases between. Per the germline V gene, CDR1 is SNHLY and CDR2 is FYNNEI. The CDR3 nucleotides are TGTGCCAGCAGTGAAAGCCCCAGGGATAACACTGAAGCTTTCTTT. This sequence encodes CASSESPRDNTEAFF.

V gene TRBV24-1 combines with J gene TRBJ2-3; no firm D call. In germline, CDR1 is KGHDR, CDR2 SFDVKD. The ends were cut back, 4 bases at V and 5 bases at J, with 6 bases in the middle. This CDR3 is built from 12 residues. CDR3 DNA: TGTGCCACCAGTGACCCCATAGATACGCAGTATTTT. The encoded protein is CATSDPIDTQYF.

The chain carries TRBV11-3 and TRBJ2-1; D is perhaps TRBD2 (6 bases). This CDR3 is 18 amino acids long. Trimming shortened V by 0 bases and J by 0 bases, and 15 bases separated the two germline ends. Germline lookup yields CDR1 SGHNT and CDR2 YENEEA. The CDR3 sequence: CASSLDRPGVTSYNEQFF. In DNA form, the CDR3 reads TGTGCCAGCAGCTTAGATCGTCCGGGGGTAACCTCCTACAATGAGCAGTTCTTC.

The chain employs TRBV6-5 and TRBJ1-1; 7 positions agree with TRBD1. The CDR3 runs 15 residues. V lost 6 bases and J lost 0; bases outside the gene matches: 7. CDR1 is MNHEY and CDR2 is SVGAGI in the germline V gene. The CDR3 nucleotides read TGTGCCAGCAGGTACAACAGGGGTATGAACACTGAAGCTTTCTTT. It codes for CASRYNRGMNTEAFF.

The chain recombines TRBV19 with TRBJ1-1, with TRBD1 matching 7 bases. Germline trimming cut 3 bases from V and 10 bases from J; bases unmatched to any gene: 14. This CDR3 is 15 amino acids long. Germline V gene lookup returns CDR1 LNHDA and CDR2 SQIVND (reference sequence). Written as DNA, the CDR3 is TGTGCCAGTAGTATGGCGGTTAGGGGGCAAAGAGGAGCTTTCTTT. This encodes CASSMAVRGQRGAFF.

The rearrangement links TRBV9 to TRBJ2-1, with D perhaps assigned TRBD1 or TRBD2 (5 bases each). There are 16 residues in the CDR3. The ends were cut back, 0 bases at V and 0 bases at J, with 10 bases in the middle. Germline V gene lookup returns CDR1 SGDLS and CDR2 YYNGEE. The CDR3 sequence is CASSVDSGTSYNEQFF. For the CDR3, the DNA is TGTGCCAGCAGCGTAGACTCGGGGACCTCCTACAATGAGCAGTTCTTC.

The chain joins TRBV6-2 or TRBV6-3 to TRBJ2-5; 9 bases line up with TRBD2. J gave up 4 bases and V 5 bases, and 5 bases lay outside the gene matches. In germline, CDR1 is MNHEY, CDR2 SVGEGT. The CDR3 has 14 amino acids. Written as DNA, the CDR3 is TGTGCCAGCAGTGGCGGGGGGGCCGGAGAGACCCAGTACTTC. Translated, it gives CASSGGGAGETQYF.

This clone was picked up one time. This sequence joins TRBV11-2 and TRBJ1-4; no firm D call. The germline CDR1 and CDR2 sequences are SGHAT and FQNNGV. V dropped 2 bases and J dropped 0 bases, with 7 bases sitting between them. This CDR3 is 15 amino acids long. Written as DNA, the CDR3 is TGTGCCAGCAGCTTAAACAGAGCAACTAATGAAAAACTGTTTTTT. This sequence encodes CASSLNRATNEKLFF.

This chain joins TRBV9 and TRBJ1-3; D is undetermined. The CDR3 length is 16 residues. Germline-derived CDR1 and CDR2 are SGDLS and YYNGEE. Trimming pared 0 bases from V and 1 base from J, leaving 11 bases between. This chain's CDR3 is CASSVATRGSGNTIYF. DNA for the CDR3: TGTGCCAGCAGCGTAGCTACGCGGGGATCTGGAAACACCATATATTTT.

The J gene is TRBJ1-2, the V gene TRBV18; D gene uncertain. The germline CDR1 and CDR2 sequences are KGHSH and LQKENI. V lost 0 bases and J 11 bases, leaving 13 bases between the germline ends. This CDR3 is built from 13 residues. In DNA, the CDR3 is TGTGCCAGCTCACCACCCCCTTCTTTGAGTTACACCTTC. Translated, it gives CASSPPPSLSYTF.

The rearrangement uses TRBV9 and TRBJ2-5, with D perhaps TRBD2 (6 bases). Germline values: CDR1 SGDLS, CDR2 YYNGEE. V was cut by 7 bases and J by 5 bases, with 12 bases left in between. CDR3 size: 12 residues. DNA for the CDR3: TGTGCCAGCGGAGGGCCCGAGGAGACCCAGTACTTC. It encodes CASGGPEETQYF.

The V and J genes are TRBV3-1 (or the pseudogene TRBV3-2) and TRBJ1-1, with D maybe TRBD1 (5 bases). V shed 5 bases and J shed 3 bases, with 7 bases lying between them. Germline loops: CDR1 LGHDT, CDR2 YNNKEL (reference sequence). The CDR3 is made up of 12 amino acids. CDR3 in DNA: TGTGCCAGCAGCTGGGGCGACACTGAAGCTTTCTTT. This gives the protein CASSWGDTEAFF.

This chain connects TRBV30 to TRBJ1-3, with TRBD1 matching 9 bases. Per germline, CDR1 GTSNPN and CDR2 SVGIG (reference sequence). The CDR3 runs to 14 residues. Trimming removed 0 bases from V and 7 bases from J; junction bases left unmatched: 4. The CDR3 DNA sequence: TGTGCCTGGAGTGTGGTGGGACAGGGCAACACCATATATTTT. Translating it yields CAWSVVGQGNTIYF.